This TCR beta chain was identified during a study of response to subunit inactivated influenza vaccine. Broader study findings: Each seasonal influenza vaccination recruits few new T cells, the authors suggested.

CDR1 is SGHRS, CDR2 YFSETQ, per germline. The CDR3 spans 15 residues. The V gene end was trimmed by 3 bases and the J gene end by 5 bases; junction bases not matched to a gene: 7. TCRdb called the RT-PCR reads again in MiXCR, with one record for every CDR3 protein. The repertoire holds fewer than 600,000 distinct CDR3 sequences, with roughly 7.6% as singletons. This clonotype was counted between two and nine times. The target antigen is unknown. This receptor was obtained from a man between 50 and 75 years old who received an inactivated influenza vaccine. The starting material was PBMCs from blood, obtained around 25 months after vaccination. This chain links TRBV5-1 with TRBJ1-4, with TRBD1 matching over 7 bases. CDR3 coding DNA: TGCGCCAGCAGCTCGATGGGACAGAACAATGAAAAACTGTTTTTT. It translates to CASSSMGQNNEKLFF.